A selection of T cell receptor beta chains follows, all from one sample in a study of T cells after yellow fever vaccination. TCRdb re-called the 5' RACE reads with MiXCR, one entry per CDR3 protein. The sample lists around 320,000 distinct CDR3 sequences, 3.5% to 4.5% occurring once. Material: PBMCs, obtained 15 days after the yellow fever booster vaccination. These receptors all come from a young man who received the YFV17D yellow fever vaccine. CDR3s include the opening cysteine and the closing phenylalanine or tryptophan. Clone size is stated in some rows and not others, as once, few, many or a class when expanded.

V	size	J	CDR3
TRBV12-3/TRBV12-4	few	TRBJ1-5	CASSPRRGGPNSNQPQHF
TRBV4-1	few	TRBJ2-3	CASSQTGGTSTSTDTQYF
TRBV6-5	many	TRBJ1-3	CASRGFSGNTIYF
TRBV10-2	many	TRBJ2-7	CASSQQGSEQYF
TRBV10-3	many	TRBJ2-7	CAINPGQGITYEQYF
TRBV12-3/TRBV12-4	many	TRBJ1-4	CASSPRQGNEKLFF
TRBV19	-	TRBJ2-3	CASSPSSGAGDTQYF
TRBV27	-	TRBJ2-3	CASIRPPGLYDTQYF
TRBV20-1	few	TRBJ2-3	CSAESDTRNTDTQYF
TRBV4-3	many	TRBJ1-1	CASSQGGASSTEAFF
TRBV6-5	-	TRBJ2-1	CASSLAGGFYNEQFF
TRBV7-6	-	TRBJ2-7	CASSQQGTYEQYF
TRBV15	-	TRBJ2-5	CATSPKSGTGIFGTQYF
TRBV7-9	many	TRBJ1-5	CASSLALATGDNQPQHF
TRBV18	few	TRBJ1-1	CASSWTGERNTEAFF
TRBV20-1	few	TRBJ1-5	CSARVSARGSNQPQHF
TRBV7-9	-	TRBJ1-1	CASSSPRDGNTEAFF
TRBV5-8	few	TRBJ1-1	CASSLKRVTLDTEAFF
TRBV4-2	many	TRBJ2-5	CASSPTGTSGGGQETQYF
TRBV12-5	many	TRBJ1-6	CASGRFRGEVDSPLHF
TRBV4-2	many	TRBJ2-1	CASSHSSTDSGNEQFF
TRBV9	-	TRBJ2-3	CASSVGNGGTDTQYF
TRBV28	many	TRBJ2-3	CASSFRGFAQYF
TRBV6-5	many	TRBJ1-5	CASRPGQYSNQPQHF
TRBV3-1	few	TRBJ2-7	CASSQVGGGGAYEQYF
TRBV4-3	many	TRBJ2-2	CASSSHVPHPGELFF
TRBV4-1	-	TRBJ2-3	CASSPSGTALTDTQYF
TRBV30	-	TRBJ2-7	CAWVQGYEQYF
TRBV9	few	TRBJ2-5	CASSVGGVETQYF
TRBV5-1	-	TRBJ2-6	CASTPSENSGANVLTF
TRBV6-2/TRBV6-3	-	TRBJ1-2	CASSPHGTGHSGYTF
TRBV11-2	many	TRBJ1-1	CASSLNFGARRANTEAFF
TRBV4-1	many	TRBJ2-1	CASSQTTSGGYNEQFF